This TCR beta chain was captured in a study of blood T cell repertoires in COVID-19. Study-level background: In each case, the material was cDNA or gDNA derived from T cells, B-cell-depleted T cells, or PBMCs.

Original processing methods: Amplification from reference gene primers served as the basis for estimated nucleated cell counts. Assay used: immunoSEQ multiplex PCR; TCRdb lists only in-frame clones, some missing. The V and J calls and the clone size are those of that table, but D and trimming were determined from the DNA. The sample includes about 300,000 clones, roughly 90% of them seen just once. People in the exposed group encountered a COVID-19 case within 2 weeks before entering the study. Germline-derived CDR1 and CDR2 are SGHTA and FQGNSA. The CDR3 is 15 residues long. Between the trimmed V and J ends, which lost 1 base and 3 bases, there was a span of 11 bases.

Sequences were obtained from PBMCs or T cells enriched from blood (not recorded which). The rearrangement uses TRBV7-2 and TRBJ2-3; tentatively, D is TRBD1 (6 bases). This TCR was sampled from a woman aged 45-60 years who had been exposed to COVID-19. The CDR3 sequence is CASSLEWGPTDTQYF. CDR3 DNA: TGTGCCAGCAGCTTAGAGTGGGGGCCTACAGATACGCAGTATTTT. Complete variable domain (other parts from reference TRBV7-2 and TRBJ2-3): GAGVSQSPSNKVTEKGKDVELRCDPISGHTALYWYRQSLGQGLEFLIYFQGNSAPDKSGLPSDRFSAERTGGSVSTLTIQRTQQEDSAVYLCASSLEWGPTDTQYFGPGTRLTVL.